The 6 T cell receptor beta chains given below trace back to one sample, sequenced in a study of shared clonotypes between healthy human individuals. TCRdb's table, derived via immunoSEQ multiplex PCR, lists solely in-frame clones and lacks some. The sample includes about 2,500,000 clones, more than 80% of them seen just once. The sample comprised naive CD4+ T cells sorted from blood. As for subset: CD45RA+ positively selected. The receptors here all came from a man younger than 30 in good health.

V usage is TRBV7-2 and J usage is TRBJ1-5, with D uncertain. Trimming took 3 bases from V and 5 from J, leaving 14 bases between them. Per germline, CDR1 SGHTA and CDR2 FQGNSA. The CDR3 totals 15 residues. The CDR3 DNA sequence: TGTGCCAGCAGCTTTGACACTGGACGATATCAGCCCCAGCATTTT. Encoded protein: CASSFDTGRYQPQHF.

The chain uses TRBV5-5 and TRBJ1-2; D ambiguous. The V end lost 2 bases, the J end lost 7 bases, and 18 bases lay between the germline ends. The CDR3 totals 15 residues. Germline-derived CDR1 and CDR2 are SGHKS and YYEKEE (reference sequence). This CDR3 is CASSFEGVVWLGYTF. DNA for the CDR3: TGTGCCAGCAGCTTTGAGGGCGTCGTATGGCTTGGCTACACCTTC.

The V gene is TRBV6-1, the J gene TRBJ1-4; D uncertain. V lost 1 base and J lost 13, with 13 bases in between. This CDR3 has 13 residues. The germline gives CDR1 MNHNS, CDR2 SASEGT. CDR3 sequence: CASSEVVRSALFF. For the CDR3, the DNA is TGTGCCAGCAGTGAAGTGGTTAGGTCTGCACTGTTTTTT.

This chain connects TRBV11-2 to TRBJ1-4; D not certain. Deletions cut 5 bases from V and 8 bases from J, with 12 bases between. The CDR3 runs 13 residues. The germline V gene encodes CDR1 SGHAT and CDR2 FQNNGV. The CDR3 spells CASSDRLEEKLFF. In DNA form, the CDR3 reads TGTGCCAGCAGCGATAGGTTGGAAGAAAAACTGTTTTTT.

This sequence joins TRBV5-4 and TRBJ1-6; D gene uncertain. Germline lookup yields CDR1 SGHNT and CDR2 YYREEE (reference sequence). The CDR3 sequence is 14 residues long. V was trimmed by 5 bases and J by 8 bases, leaving 14 bases between them. CDR3 sequence: CASRTQQTDSPLHF. In DNA, the CDR3 is TGTGCCAGCAGAACCCAACAGACGGATTCACCCCTCCACTTT.

This sequence joins TRBV19 and TRBJ2-1, with D tentatively TRBD1 or TRBD2 (7 bases each). Trimming removed 7 bases at V and 8 bases at J, with 18 bases between. The germline V gene encodes CDR1 LNHDA and CDR2 SQIVND (reference sequence). This CDR3 spans 14 amino acids. The CDR3 here is CASIRSGGGDEQFF. CDR3 nucleotide sequence: TGTGCCAGTATCCGCTCAGGGGGAGGGGATGAGCAGTTCTTC.